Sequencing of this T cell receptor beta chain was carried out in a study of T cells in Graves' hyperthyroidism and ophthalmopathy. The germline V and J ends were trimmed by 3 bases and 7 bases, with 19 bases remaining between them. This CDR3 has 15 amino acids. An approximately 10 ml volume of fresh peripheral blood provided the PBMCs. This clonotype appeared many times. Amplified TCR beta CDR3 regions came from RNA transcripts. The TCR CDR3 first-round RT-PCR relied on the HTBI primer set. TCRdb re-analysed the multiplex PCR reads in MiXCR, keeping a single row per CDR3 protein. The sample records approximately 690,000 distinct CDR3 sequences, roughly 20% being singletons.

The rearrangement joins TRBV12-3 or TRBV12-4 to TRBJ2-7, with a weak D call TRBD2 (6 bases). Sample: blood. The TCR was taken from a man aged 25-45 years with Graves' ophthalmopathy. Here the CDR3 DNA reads TGTGCCAGCAGTTTGGGTAGCGGAGCTCGAGGAGAGCAGTACTTC. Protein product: CASSLGSGARGEQYF.